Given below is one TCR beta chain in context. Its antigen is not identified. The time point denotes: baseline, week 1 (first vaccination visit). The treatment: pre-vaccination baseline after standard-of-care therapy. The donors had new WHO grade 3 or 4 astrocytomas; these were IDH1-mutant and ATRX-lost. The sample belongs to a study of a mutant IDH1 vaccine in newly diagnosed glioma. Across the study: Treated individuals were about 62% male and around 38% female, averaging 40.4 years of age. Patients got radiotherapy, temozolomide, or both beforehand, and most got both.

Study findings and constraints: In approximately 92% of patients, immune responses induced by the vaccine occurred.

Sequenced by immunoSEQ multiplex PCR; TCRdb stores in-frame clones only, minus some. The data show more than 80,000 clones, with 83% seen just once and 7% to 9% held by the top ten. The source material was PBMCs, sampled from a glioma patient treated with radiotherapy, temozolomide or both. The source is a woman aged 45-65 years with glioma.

The CDR3 region is CASRRETQYF. DNA of the CDR3: TGTGCCAGCAGAAGGGAGACCCAGTACTTC. V usage is TRBV2 and J usage is TRBJ2-5; D not certain. V gave up 6 bases and J gave up 5 bases, with 4 bases separating them. Germline CDR1 reads SNHLY; CDR2 reads FYNNEI. CDR3 size: 10 residues.